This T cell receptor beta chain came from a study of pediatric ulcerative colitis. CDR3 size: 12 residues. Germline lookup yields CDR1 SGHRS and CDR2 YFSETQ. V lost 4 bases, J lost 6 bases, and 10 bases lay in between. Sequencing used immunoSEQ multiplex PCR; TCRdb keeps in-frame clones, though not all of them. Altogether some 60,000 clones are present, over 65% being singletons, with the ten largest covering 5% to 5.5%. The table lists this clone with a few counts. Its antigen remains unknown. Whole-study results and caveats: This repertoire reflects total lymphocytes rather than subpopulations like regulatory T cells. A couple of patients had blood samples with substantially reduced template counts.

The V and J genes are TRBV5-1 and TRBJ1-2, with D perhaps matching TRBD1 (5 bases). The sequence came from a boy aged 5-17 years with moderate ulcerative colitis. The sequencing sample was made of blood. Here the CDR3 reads CASSGGIDGYTF. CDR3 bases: TGCGCCAGCAGCGGGGGTATAGATGGCTACACCTTC.